This T cell receptor (beta chain) derives from a study of CD8+ T cells in alopecia areata. Study overall: Oral tofacitinib, 5 to 10 mg twice daily, was given in an open-label trial.

Treatment noted: oral pan-JAK inhibitor, 5-10 mg twice daily. About this clone itself: Its antigen remains unknown.

CDR3 length: 16 amino acids. Between the trimmed V and J ends, which lost 4 bases and 1 base, there was a span of 16 bases. Germline-derived CDR1 and CDR2 are SGHRS and YFSETQ. Study findings and constraints: The study found tofacitinib significantly decreased scalp clonality and expanded CD8+ clones among the top 100. The treated group had a single nonresponder, limiting CD8+ expansion-response conclusions. In blood and scalp, many expanded lesional clones persisted during tofacitinib.

Sequencing relied on a cDNA template that was reverse transcribed from extracted RNA. Profiled with immunoSEQ multiplex PCR; TCRdb holds only in-frame clones, not every one. Among approximately 170,000 clones listed, roughly three fifths were seen once. The material sequenced was CD4+ T cells sorted from blood, taken at week 4, from a patient treated with tofacitinib. The sequence was collected from a human donor with alopecia areata. The chain recombines TRBV5-1 with TRBJ2-3; unclear D gene. The CDR3 DNA reads TGCGCCAGCAGCAGGATTGGTAGGGCGGGCACAGATACGCAGTATTTT. It translates to CASSRIGRAGTDTQYF.